This T cell receptor (beta chain) was captured in a study of blood T cells in healthy people across ages. The second PCR ran 7 to 11 cycles with a sample-barcoded 5' primer and J-beta primers. Each cDNA molecule received a tag from a template-switch adaptor that had 12 random nucleotides. Each CDR3 protein gets one entry after TCRdb re-called the 5' RACE reads with MiXCR. This sample has over a million distinct CDR3 sequences, with around two fifths found just once. Comments on this clonotype: Its antigen is still unknown.

Each donor supplied ten milliliters of peripheral blood. Regarding the study as a whole: The study found more naive CD4+ cells and higher diversity in long-lived than aged donors. CMV status of donors was unknown, possibly confounding expanded clonotype changes.

Sequencing was done on a sample of blood. This TCR came from a woman between 18 and 30 years old in good health.

The CDR3 DNA is TGCGCCAGCAGCTCCCGGGCCGCGGGGAACGACTATGGCTACACCTTC. It encodes CASSSRAAGNDYGYTF. This sequence joins TRBV5-1 and TRBJ1-2; D gene ambiguous. The CDR3 is 16 residues long. V was pared by 3 bases and J by 3 bases, with 18 bases between. Germline V lookup: CDR1 SGHRS, CDR2 YFSETQ. Looking up the rest from reference TRBV5-1 and TRBJ1-2 gives the full variable domain: KAGVTQTPRYLIKTRGQQVTLSCSPISGHRSVSWYQQTPGQGLQFLFEYFSETQRNKGNFPGRFSGRQFSNSRSEMNVSTLELGDSALYLCASSSRAAGNDYGYTFGSGTRLTVV.